Below, 25 T cell receptor beta chains from the same sample are listed, as sequenced in a study of blood T cell repertoires in COVID-19. Assay: immunoSEQ multiplex PCR; the TCRdb copy retains only in-frame clones and omits some. The data show approximately 120,000 clones, over 70% seen once. Sequences were obtained from peripheral blood. The receptors were sampled from a man older than 75 with acute or convalescent COVID-19.

V gene TRBV6-2 or TRBV6-3 combines with J gene TRBJ2-7; 8 bases agree with TRBD1. The V and J ends lost 5 bases and 3 bases, in that order; junction bases with no gene match: 9. The CDR3 is made up of 15 amino acids. Germline CDR1 and CDR2: MNHEY and SVGEGT. This chain's CDR3 is CASSAEDRVDYEQYF. For the CDR3, the DNA is TGTGCCAGCAGTGCCGAGGACAGGGTAGACTACGAGCAGTACTTC.

V and J are TRBV23-1 and TRBJ2-7, with 8 bases matching TRBD1. TRBV23-1 is filed as an ORF, its function uncertain. The junction had 2 bases not matched to a gene; V was cut back by 2 bases and J by 5 bases. CDR3 length: 13 amino acids. The CDR3 sequence is CASSQPGGNEQYF. The CDR3 coding sequence is TGCGCCAGCAGTCAACCAGGGGGCAACGAGCAGTACTTC.

The gene calls are TRBV10-3 and TRBJ2-2, with TRBD2 matching 7 bases. Per germline, CDR1 ENHRY and CDR2 SYGVKD. The V segment lost 8 bases and the J segment 4 bases; nucleotides outside the gene matches: 4. The CDR3 length is 13 residues. CDR3 amino acids: CAIGTILTGELFF. For the CDR3, the DNA is TGTGCCATCGGGACTATCCTCACCGGGGAGCTGTTTTTT.

The J gene is TRBJ2-2, the V gene TRBV19; 9 bases line up with TRBD1. Germline CDR1 reads LNHDA; CDR2 reads SQIVND (reference sequence). V trimming: 4 bases; J trimming: 5 bases; junction bases outside the gene matches: 8. This CDR3 contains 16 residues. Here the CDR3 reads CASSTIPGQGTGELFF. As DNA, the CDR3 is TGTGCCAGTAGTACAATACCGGGACAGGGTACCGGGGAGCTGTTTTTT.

This clone occurred once. The chain couples TRBV29-1 to TRBJ2-3; the D gene is possibly TRBD1 (5 bases). V was clipped by 2 bases and J by 0 bases, with 12 bases between them. The CDR3 extends over 15 amino acids. Germline V gives CDR1 SQVTM, CDR2 ANQGSEA. DNA for the CDR3: TGCAGCGTTGAAATGCGGACAATTAGCACAGATACGCAGTATTTT. It encodes CSVEMRTISTDTQYF.

The chain employs TRBV6-5 and TRBJ1-2; D not certain. The CDR3 extends over 12 amino acids. Germline V gene lookup returns CDR1 MNHEY and CDR2 SVGAGI. Between the trimmed V and J ends, which lost 10 bases and 7 bases, there was a span of 16 bases. CDR3 bases: TGTGCCACCCAAATTGGAGATCGTGGCTACACCTTC. Translation gives CATQIGDRGYTF.

There are many counts of this clone. The CDR3 DNA reads as TGCGCCAGCAGCCAAAAAACTAATGAAAAACTGTTTTTT. The encoded protein is CASSQKTNEKLFF. This chain joins TRBV5-1 and TRBJ1-4, with D unclear. Trimming shortened V by 4 bases and J by 1 base, and 5 bases separated the two germline ends. Per the germline V gene, CDR1 is SGHRS and CDR2 is YFSETQ. This CDR3 is 13 amino acids long. The full variable domain, with the rest looked up from reference TRBV5-1 and TRBJ1-4, is KAGVTQTPRYLIKTRGQQVTLSCSPISGHRSVSWYQQTPGQGLQFLFEYFSETQRNKGNFPGRFSGRQFSNSRSEMNVSTLELGDSALYLCASSQKTNEKLFFGSGTQLSVL.

The chain links TRBV7-2 to TRBJ2-7; D possibly corresponds to TRBD1 (6 bases). The CDR3 has 15 residues. V dropped 3 bases and J dropped 2 bases, with 14 bases sitting between them. Germline V CDR1 and CDR2: SGHTA, FQGNSA. This CDR3 reads CASSLGRGITYEQYF. The CDR3 coding sequence is TGTGCCAGCAGCTTGGGCAGGGGCATTACCTACGAGCAGTACTTC.

The chain recombines TRBV28 with TRBJ1-4; D not resolved. Germline values: CDR1 MDHEN, CDR2 SYDVKM. Trimming left V 4 bases short and J 6 bases short, with 9 bases between. The CDR3 has 13 amino acids. CDR3 nucleotide sequence: TGTGCCAGCAGTTCCAATAGAGATGAAAAACTGTTTTTT. Translation: CASSSNRDEKLFF.

The rearrangement links TRBV30 to TRBJ2-4, with TRBD1 matching over 10 bases. The V gene end was trimmed by 7 bases and the J gene end by 4 bases; junction bases not matched to a gene: 1. Germline CDR1 GTSNPN, CDR2 SVGIG (reference sequence). CDR3 length equals 12 residues. CDR3 bases: TGTGCCTTGGGACAGGGGAAAAACATTCAGTACTTC. This sequence encodes CALGQGKNIQYF.

The gene calls are TRBV3-1 (or the pseudogene TRBV3-2) and TRBJ1-6, with a weak D call TRBD1 (5 bases). Germline assignment: CDR1 LGHDT and CDR2 YNNKEL (reference sequence). This CDR3 region has 16 residues. Trimming cost V 4 bases and J 4 bases, with 14 bases left between them. CDR3 loop: CASSPLRDSYNSPLHF. As DNA, the CDR3 is TGTGCCAGCAGCCCCCTGCGGGACTCATATAATTCACCCCTCCACTTT.

This chain connects TRBV2 to TRBJ1-6, with TRBD1 matching over 8 bases. The CDR3 is 14 amino acids. The trim removed 6 bases at V and 10 bases at J, leaving 8 bases unmatched. CDR1 is SNHLY and CDR2 is FYNNEI in the germline V gene. CDR3 nucleotide sequence: TGTGCCAGCAGAGAGACAGGGGCTGGGTCACCCCTCCACTTT. Amino acid sequence: CASRETGAGSPLHF.

The chain links TRBV30 to TRBJ2-4; 8 bases fit TRBD2. Germline V lookup: CDR1 GTSNPN, CDR2 SVGIG (reference sequence). CDR3 size: 15 residues. Germline trimming cut 2 bases from V and 8 bases from J; bases unmatched to any gene: 11. The CDR3 DNA reads TGTGCCTGGAGTAGGTCTAGCGGGCCCCGGGACATTCAGTACTTC. The encoded protein is CAWSRSSGPRDIQYF. The entire variable domain, with the rest obtained from reference TRBV30 and TRBJ2-4, is as follows: SQTIHQWPATLVQPVGSPLSLECTVEGTSNPNLYWYRQAAGRGLQLLFYSVGIGQISSEVPQNLSASRPQDRQFILSSKKLLLSDSGFYLCAWSRSSGPRDIQYFGAGTRLSVL.

V usage is TRBV24-1 and J usage is TRBJ1-5, with TRBD1 matching 7 bases. The CDR3 runs to 20 residues. The germline gives CDR1 KGHDR, CDR2 SFDVKD. Trimming removed 3 bases from V and 2 bases from J; junction bases left unmatched: 18. This CDR3 reads CATSDLLLTGMVLGNQPQHF. DNA of the CDR3: TGTGCCACCAGTGATCTTCTATTGACAGGGATGGTGCTGGGCAATCAGCCCCAGCATTTT.

The V gene is TRBV15, the J gene TRBJ2-7; TRBD1 matches at 8 bases. The CDR3 is 14 residues long. V was clipped by 3 bases and J by 7 bases; unmatched bases: 8. Per germline, CDR1 LNHNV and CDR2 YYDKDF (reference sequence). The CDR3 here is CATSRDRVRSEQYF. The CDR3 DNA is TGTGCCACCAGCAGGGACAGGGTGCGATCGGAGCAGTACTTC.

This CDR3 is CAWTQGGADTQYF. In DNA form, the CDR3 reads TGTGCCTGGACACAGGGGGGCGCAGATACGCAGTATTTT. V usage is TRBV30 and J usage is TRBJ2-3; 8 nucleotides line up with TRBD1. This CDR3 is built from 13 residues. Looked up from germline, CDR1 is GTSNPN and CDR2 is SVGIG (reference sequence). V gave up 4 bases and J gave up 4 bases; unmatched junction bases: 4.

The rearrangement links TRBV3-1 (or the pseudogene TRBV3-2) to TRBJ1-1; TRBD1 agrees at 7 bases. V lost 1 base, J lost 4 bases, and 9 bases stayed unmatched. CDR3 length equals 16 residues. Germline assignment: CDR1 LGHDT and CDR2 YNNKEL (reference sequence). The CDR3 here is CASSQAPGRGTTEAFF. The CDR3 DNA follows: TGTGCCAGCAGCCAAGCTCCCGGCAGGGGGACCACTGAAGCTTTCTTT.

The chain carries TRBV5-6 and TRBJ2-3, with a weak D call TRBD2 (6 bases). In germline, CDR1 is SGHDT, CDR2 YYEEEE. This CDR3 is 17 amino acids long. V gave up 3 bases and J gave up 0 bases, with 17 bases separating them. In DNA form, the CDR3 reads TGTGCCAGCAGCTACGTATCTTTTGGGGGGAGCACAGATACGCAGTATTTT. Amino acid sequence: CASSYVSFGGSTDTQYF.

The CDR3 protein is CASSGRVHTEAFF. The CDR3, as DNA: TGTGCCAGCAGTGGCAGGGTGCACACTGAAGCTTTCTTT. V gene TRBV12-3 or TRBV12-4 combines with J gene TRBJ1-1; D might be TRBD1 (5 bases). Trimming removed 5 bases from V and 3 bases from J, with 10 bases in between. This CDR3 is 13 amino acids long.

J is TRBJ2-3 and V is TRBV6-4, with D possibly matching TRBD2 (5 bases). The germline CDR1 and CDR2 sequences are MRHNA and SNTAGT. The CDR3 length is 15 residues. Trimming removed 3 bases at V and 2 bases at J, with 12 bases between. For the CDR3, the DNA is TGTGCCAGCAGTGAGGGTGAGGGTTACACAGATACGCAGTATTTT. This encodes CASSEGEGYTDTQYF.

The chain is built from TRBV18 and TRBJ2-7; TRBD1 aligns across 7 bases. Germline V gene data show CDR1 as KGHSH and CDR2 as LQKENI. There are 13 residues in the CDR3. V gave up 2 bases and J gave up 3 bases; unmatched junction bases: 1. CDR3 sequence: CASSPTGDYEQYF. The CDR3 nucleotides are TGTGCCAGCTCACCAACAGGGGACTACGAGCAGTACTTC.

The V and J genes are TRBV5-1 and TRBJ1-1; D perhaps matches TRBD1 (5 bases). V lost 3 bases, J lost 2 bases, and 11 bases lay in between. CDR1 is SGHRS, CDR2 YFSETQ, per germline. The CDR3 has 14 amino acids. The chain's CDR3 is CASSSTADNTEAFF. Written as DNA, the CDR3 is TGCGCCAGCAGCTCGACAGCAGACAACACTGAAGCTTTCTTT.

V is TRBV6-5 and J is TRBJ1-1, with TRBD1 as a possible D gene (5 bases). Trimming cost V 11 bases and J 2 bases, with 18 bases left between them. CDR3 length equals 14 residues. Germline V gives CDR1 MNHEY, CDR2 SVGAGI. CDR3 amino acids: CAVGQHSRNTEAFF. CDR3 nucleotide sequence: TGTGCCGTTGGACAACATAGCCGCAACACTGAAGCTTTCTTT.

This clone has ten or more counts. The chain employs TRBV5-1 and TRBJ1-1; D may be TRBD1 (5 bases). V was pared by 4 bases and J by 5 bases, with 18 bases between. Germline-derived CDR1 and CDR2 are SGHRS and YFSETQ. CDR3 length equals 15 residues. The DNA of the CDR3 is TGCGCCAGCAGCAGAAGCGGGGACTTGAGGACTGAAGCTTTCTTT. This codes for CASSRSGDLRTEAFF.

The chain has TRBV25-1 and TRBJ2-6, with D unclear. Per germline, CDR1 MGHDK and CDR2 SYGVNS. V lost 8 bases and J 0 bases, leaving 5 bases between the germline ends. This CDR3 is built from 13 residues. In nucleotides, the CDR3 is TGTGCCAGCGCGCTCTCTGGGGCCAACGTCCTGACTTTC. It translates to CASALSGANVLTF.